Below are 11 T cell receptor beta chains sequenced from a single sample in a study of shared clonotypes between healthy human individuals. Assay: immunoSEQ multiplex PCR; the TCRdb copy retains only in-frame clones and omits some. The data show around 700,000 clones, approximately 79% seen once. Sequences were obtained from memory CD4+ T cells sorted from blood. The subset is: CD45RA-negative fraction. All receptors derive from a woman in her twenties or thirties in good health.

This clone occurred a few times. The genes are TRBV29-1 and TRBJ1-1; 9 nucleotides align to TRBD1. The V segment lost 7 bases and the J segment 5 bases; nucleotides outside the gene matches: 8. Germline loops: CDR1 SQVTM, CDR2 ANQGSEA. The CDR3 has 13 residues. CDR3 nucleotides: TGCAGCGCTGACAGGGGGGCGCATACTGAAGCTTTCTTT. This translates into CSADRGAHTEAFF. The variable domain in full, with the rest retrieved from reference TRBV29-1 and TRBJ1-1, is SAVISQKPSRDICQRGTSLTIQCQVDSQVTMMFWYRQQPGQSLTLIATANQGSEATYESGFVIDKFPISRPNLTFSTLTVSNMSPEDSSIYLCSADRGAHTEAFFGQGTRLTVV.

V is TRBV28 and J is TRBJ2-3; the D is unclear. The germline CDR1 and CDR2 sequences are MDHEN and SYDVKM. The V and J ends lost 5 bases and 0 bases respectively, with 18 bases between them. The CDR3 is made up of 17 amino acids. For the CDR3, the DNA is TGTGCCAGCAGTCCCCCGGTTGGTAGTAAAAGCACAGATACGCAGTATTTT. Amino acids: CASSPPVGSKSTDTQYF.

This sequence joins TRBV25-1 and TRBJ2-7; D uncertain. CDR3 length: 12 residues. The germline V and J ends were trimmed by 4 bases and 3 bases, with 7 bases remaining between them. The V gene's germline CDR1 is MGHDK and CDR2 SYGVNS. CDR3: CASSANSYEQYF. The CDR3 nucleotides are TGTGCCAGCAGTGCGAACAGCTACGAGCAGTACTTC.

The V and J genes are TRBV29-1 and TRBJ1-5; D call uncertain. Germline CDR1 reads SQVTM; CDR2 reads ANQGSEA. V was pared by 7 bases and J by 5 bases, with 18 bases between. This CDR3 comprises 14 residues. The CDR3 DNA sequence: TGCAGCGCCCCGGCGTGGGTTTTCGATCAGCCCCAGCATTTT. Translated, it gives CSAPAWVFDQPQHF.

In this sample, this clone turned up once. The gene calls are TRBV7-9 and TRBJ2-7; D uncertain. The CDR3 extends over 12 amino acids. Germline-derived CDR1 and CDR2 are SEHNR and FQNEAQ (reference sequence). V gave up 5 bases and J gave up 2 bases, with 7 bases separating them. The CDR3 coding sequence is TGTGCCAGCAGCCGGACCCCCTACGAGCAGTACTTC. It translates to CASSRTPYEQYF. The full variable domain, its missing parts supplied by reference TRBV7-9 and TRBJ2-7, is DTGVSQNPRHKITKRGQNVTFRCDPISEHNRLYWYRQTLGQGPEFLTYFQNEAQLEKSRLLSDRFSAERPKGSFSTLEIQRTEQGDSAMYLCASSRTPYEQYFGPGTRLTVT.

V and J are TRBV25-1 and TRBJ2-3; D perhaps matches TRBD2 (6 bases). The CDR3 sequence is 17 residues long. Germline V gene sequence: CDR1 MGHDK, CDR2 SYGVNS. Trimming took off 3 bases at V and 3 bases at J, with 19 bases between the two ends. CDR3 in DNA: TGTGCCAGCAGTGATCCGTCCGGAGGGGTGGATACAGATACGCAGTATTTT. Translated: CASSDPSGGVDTDTQYF.

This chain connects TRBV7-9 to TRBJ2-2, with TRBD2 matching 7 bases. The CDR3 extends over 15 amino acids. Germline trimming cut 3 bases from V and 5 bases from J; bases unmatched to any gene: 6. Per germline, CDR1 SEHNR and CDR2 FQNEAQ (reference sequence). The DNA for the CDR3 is TGTGCCAGCAGCTTTGATAGCGGGTGGACCGGGGAGCTGTTTTTT. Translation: CASSFDSGWTGELFF.

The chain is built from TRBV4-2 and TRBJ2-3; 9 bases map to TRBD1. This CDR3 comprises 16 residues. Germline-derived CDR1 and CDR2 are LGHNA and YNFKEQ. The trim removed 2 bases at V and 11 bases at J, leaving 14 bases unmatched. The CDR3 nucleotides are TGTGCCAGCAGCCAATCCACCCCGAGACAGGGGGGTGAGCAGTATTTT. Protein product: CASSQSTPRQGGEQYF.

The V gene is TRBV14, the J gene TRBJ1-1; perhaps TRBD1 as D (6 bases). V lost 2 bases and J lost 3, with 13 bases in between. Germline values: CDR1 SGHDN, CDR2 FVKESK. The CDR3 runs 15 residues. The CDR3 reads CASSQNRVRHTEAFF. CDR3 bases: TGTGCCAGCAGCCAAAACAGGGTAAGGCACACTGAAGCTTTCTTT.

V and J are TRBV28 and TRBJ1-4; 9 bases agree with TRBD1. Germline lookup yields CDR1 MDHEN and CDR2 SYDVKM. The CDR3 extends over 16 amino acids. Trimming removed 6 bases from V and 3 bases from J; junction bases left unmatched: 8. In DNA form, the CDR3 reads TGTGCCAGCAGCTCACTCAACAGGGGGCCTAATGAAAAACTGTTTTTT. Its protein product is CASSSLNRGPNEKLFF. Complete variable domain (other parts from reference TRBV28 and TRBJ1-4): DVKVTQSSRYLVKRTGEKVFLECVQDMDHENMFWYRQDPGLGLRLIYFSYDVKMKEKGDIPEGYSVSREKKERFSLILESASTNQTSMYLCASSSLNRGPNEKLFFGSGTQLSVL.

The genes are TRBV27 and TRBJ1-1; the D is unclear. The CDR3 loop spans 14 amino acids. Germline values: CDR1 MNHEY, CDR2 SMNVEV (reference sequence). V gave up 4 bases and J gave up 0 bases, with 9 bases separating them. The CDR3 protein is CASSSLGMNTEAFF. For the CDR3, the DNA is TGTGCCAGCAGTTCGCTGGGGATGAACACTGAAGCTTTCTTT.